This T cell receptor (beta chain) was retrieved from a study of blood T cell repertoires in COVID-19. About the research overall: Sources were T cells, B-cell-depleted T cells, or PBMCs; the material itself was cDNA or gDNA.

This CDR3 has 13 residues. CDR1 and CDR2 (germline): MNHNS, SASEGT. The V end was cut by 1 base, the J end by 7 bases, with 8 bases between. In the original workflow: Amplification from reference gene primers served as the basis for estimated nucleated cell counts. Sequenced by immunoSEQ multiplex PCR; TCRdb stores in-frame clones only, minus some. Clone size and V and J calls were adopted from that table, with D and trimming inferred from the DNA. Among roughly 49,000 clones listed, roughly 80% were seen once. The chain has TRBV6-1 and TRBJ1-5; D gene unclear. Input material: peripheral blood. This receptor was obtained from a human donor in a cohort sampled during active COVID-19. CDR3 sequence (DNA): TGTGCCAGCAGTGAAGGGGCATTGCAGCCCCAGCATTTT. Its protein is CASSEGALQPQHF.